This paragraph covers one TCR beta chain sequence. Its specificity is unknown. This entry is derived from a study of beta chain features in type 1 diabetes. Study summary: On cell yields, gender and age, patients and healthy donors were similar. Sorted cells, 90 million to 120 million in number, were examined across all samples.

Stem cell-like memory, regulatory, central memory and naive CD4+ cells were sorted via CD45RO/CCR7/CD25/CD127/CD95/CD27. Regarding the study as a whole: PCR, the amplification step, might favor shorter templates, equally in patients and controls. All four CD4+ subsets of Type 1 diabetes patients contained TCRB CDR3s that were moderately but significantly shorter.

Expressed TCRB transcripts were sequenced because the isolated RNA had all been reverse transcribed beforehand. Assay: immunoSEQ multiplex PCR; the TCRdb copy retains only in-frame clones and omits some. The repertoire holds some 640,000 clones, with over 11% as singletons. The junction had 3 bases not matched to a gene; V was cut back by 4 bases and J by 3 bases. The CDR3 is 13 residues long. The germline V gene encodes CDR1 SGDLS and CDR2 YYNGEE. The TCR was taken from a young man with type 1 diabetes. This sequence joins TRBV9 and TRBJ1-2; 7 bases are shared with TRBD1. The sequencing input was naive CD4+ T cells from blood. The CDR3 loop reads CASSKDRDYGYTF. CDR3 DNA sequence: TGTGCCAGCAGCAAAGACAGGGACTATGGCTACACCTTC.